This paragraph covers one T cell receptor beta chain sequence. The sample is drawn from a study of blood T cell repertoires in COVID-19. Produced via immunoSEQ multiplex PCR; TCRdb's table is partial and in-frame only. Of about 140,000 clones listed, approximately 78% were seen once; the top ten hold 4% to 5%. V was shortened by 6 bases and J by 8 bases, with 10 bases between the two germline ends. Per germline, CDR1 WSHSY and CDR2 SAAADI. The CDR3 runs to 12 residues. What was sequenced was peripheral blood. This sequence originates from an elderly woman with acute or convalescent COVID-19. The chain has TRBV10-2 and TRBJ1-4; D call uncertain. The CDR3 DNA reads TGCGCCAGCAGGGAGCGTCTGGAAAAACTGTTTTTT. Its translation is CASRERLEKLFF.